The sequence of this T cell receptor beta chain was determined in a study of T cell responses to AZD1222 COVID-19 vaccine. The study's findings and limits: Only a handful of AZD1222 recipients tested seropositive at baseline.

This table comes from immunoSEQ multiplex PCR, and its TCRdb copy is limited to in-frame clones, with some not included. The data contain about 160,000 clones, 80% to 95% of them seen just once; the ten biggest clones take up around 4.4%. On this clone: Antigen unknown.

V was pared by 4 bases and J by 3 bases, with 10 bases between. The CDR3 consists of 13 residues. CDR1 and CDR2 (germline): SGHRS, YFSETQ. This chain connects TRBV5-1 to TRBJ2-5; TRBD1 is a possible D gene (6 bases). The source was peripheral blood, collected on day 0 of AZD1222 vaccination. The TCR sequence derives from an adult in good health. The CDR3 DNA reads as TGCGCCAGCAGCCCTCGACAGGAAGAGACCCAGTACTTC. It yields the protein CASSPRQEETQYF.